The 26 T cell receptor beta chains listed next were all sequenced from one sample in a study of cytomegalovirus exposure and HLA in healthy donors. Sequenced by immunoSEQ multiplex PCR; TCRdb stores in-frame clones only, minus some. The sample has 130,000 or so clones; about nine tenths are singletons. The material sequenced was PBMCs. These receptors originate from a man under 40 in good health and CMV-seronegative.

The V and J genes are TRBV7-9 and TRBJ2-4; no definite D call. Germline V lookup: CDR1 SEHNR, CDR2 FQNEAQ (reference sequence). V was cut by 2 bases and J by 5 bases, with 7 bases left in between. This CDR3 contains 13 residues. The DNA of the CDR3 is TGTGCCAGCAGCTTATGGCCAGAAAACATTCAGTACTTC. Translating gives CASSLWPENIQYF. Based on the CDR3 plus reference TRBV7-9 and TRBJ2-4, the full variable domain is DTGVSQNPRHKITKRGQNVTFRCDPISEHNRLYWYRQTLGQGPEFLTYFQNEAQLEKSRLLSDRFSAERPKGSFSTLEIQRTEQGDSAMYLCASSLWPENIQYFGAGTRLSVL.

This clone came up a few times. The rearrangement links TRBV19 to TRBJ1-4, with a tentative D call TRBD1 (6 bases). Germline CDR1 is LNHDA and CDR2 is SQIVND (reference sequence). Trimming cost V 4 bases and J 8 bases, with 14 bases left between them. The CDR3 runs to 14 residues. The DNA of the CDR3 is TGTGCCAGTAGTAACACAGGGATCGGAGAAAAACTGTTTTTT. This codes for CASSNTGIGEKLFF.

The chain combines TRBV10-3 with TRBJ2-7, with 7 positions matching TRBD1. From germline, CDR1 is ENHRY and CDR2 SYGVKD. There are 14 residues in the CDR3. The J segment lost 5 bases and the V segment lost 7 bases, leaving 11 bases of the junction unmatched. The CDR3 loop reads CAIKSRDSKDEQYF. In DNA form, the CDR3 reads TGTGCCATCAAAAGCCGGGACAGCAAAGACGAGCAGTACTTC.

The rearrangement uses TRBV27 and TRBJ2-3; the match to TRBD2 covers 12 bases. The CDR3 runs to 14 residues. Germline CDR1 MNHEY, CDR2 SMNVEV (reference sequence). J gave up 6 bases and V 5 bases, and 3 bases lay outside the gene matches. The CDR3 bases are TGTGCCAGCAGTCCTAGCGGGGGGGATGATACGCAGTATTTT. This translates into CASSPSGGDDTQYF.

The J gene is TRBJ2-7, the V gene TRBV20-1; weak D call: TRBD1 (6 bases). Trimming removed 5 bases at V and 3 bases at J, with 8 bases between. The germline CDR1 and CDR2 sequences are DFQATT and SNEGSKA (reference sequence). This CDR3 contains 11 residues. DNA for the CDR3: TGCAGTGCTTCGACAGGCTACGAGCAGTACTTC. It codes for CSASTGYEQYF.

This chain joins TRBV7-9 and TRBJ1-6; tentative D call: TRBD1 (6 bases). The CDR3 runs to 13 residues. From germline, CDR1 is SEHNR and CDR2 FQNEAQ (reference sequence). Trimming stripped 3 bases from V and 10 bases from J, with 10 bases between. In DNA form, the CDR3 reads TGTGCCAGCAGCTTCCAGGGGATGTCACCCCTCCACTTT. Its protein is CASSFQGMSPLHF.

The J gene is TRBJ2-3, the V gene TRBV15, with 8 bases identical to TRBD2. V lost 0 bases, J lost 2 bases, and 1 base stayed unmatched. The germline V gene has CDR1 LNHNV and CDR2 YYDKDF (reference sequence). The CDR3 has 15 amino acids. The CDR3 is CATSRDSGTTDTQYF. The CDR3 DNA reads TGTGCCACCAGCAGAGATAGCGGGACCACAGATACGCAGTATTTT.

This rearrangement joins TRBV7-9 to TRBJ1-1, with D perhaps TRBD1 (5 bases). V shed 5 bases and J shed 0 bases, with 13 bases lying between them. Germline-derived CDR1 and CDR2 are SEHNR and FQNEAQ (reference sequence). The CDR3 loop spans 15 amino acids. CDR3 amino acids: CASSPPRALNTEAFF. CDR3 nucleotides: TGTGCCAGCAGCCCTCCCAGGGCGCTGAACACTGAAGCTTTCTTT.

Only one count was recorded for this clone. The chain couples TRBV5-1 to TRBJ2-2; 10 bases align to TRBD2. Looked up from germline, CDR1 is SGHRS and CDR2 is YFSETQ. Germline trimming cut 5 bases from V and 2 bases from J; bases unmatched to any gene: 9. The CDR3 contains 17 residues. For the CDR3, the DNA is TGCGCCAGCAGGGCGGCCCTAGCGGGGGCAAACACCGGGGAGCTGTTTTTT. The encoded protein is CASRAALAGANTGELFF.

V and J are TRBV6-4 and TRBJ1-6; 9 nucleotides line up with TRBD1. This CDR3 has 15 amino acids. Per the germline V gene, CDR1 is MRHNA and CDR2 is SNTAGT. Germline trimming cut 0 bases from V and 6 bases from J; bases unmatched to any gene: 0. CDR3 residues: CASSDSTGGNSPLHF. The CDR3 DNA reads as TGTGCCAGCAGTGACTCGACAGGGGGTAATTCACCCCTCCACTTT.

The chain joins TRBV7-8 to TRBJ2-1; 7 nucleotides agree with TRBD2. Trimming took 1 base from V and 6 from J; bases not matched to a gene: 12. CDR1 and CDR2 (germline): SGHVS, FQNEAQ. CDR3 length equals 17 residues. The CDR3 loop reads CASSLGLTGGSPNEQFF. DNA of the CDR3: TGTGCCAGCAGCTTAGGTCTCACCGGGGGGAGCCCCAATGAGCAGTTCTTC. The whole variable domain, filled in from reference TRBV7-8 and TRBJ2-1, reads GAGVSQSPRYKVAKRGQDVALRCDPISGHVSLFWYQQALGQGPEFLTYFQNEAQLDKSGLPSDRFFAERPEGSVSTLKIQRTQQEDSAVYLCASSLGLTGGSPNEQFFGPGTRLTVL.

The chain combines TRBV5-1 with TRBJ1-1; 8 bases are a match to TRBD1. J lost 1 base, V lost 2 bases, and 7 bases had no gene match. CDR3 size: 16 residues. The germline V gene encodes CDR1 SGHRS and CDR2 YFSETQ. CDR3 amino acids: CASSLDRGARNTEAFF. CDR3 DNA sequence: TGCGCCAGCAGCTTAGACAGGGGCGCAAGGAACACTGAAGCTTTCTTT.

The V and J genes are TRBV4-3 and TRBJ1-1, with D tentatively TRBD1 (5 bases). The CDR3 is 16 amino acids. V was pared by 0 bases and J by 4 bases, with 15 bases between. The germline V gene has CDR1 LGHNA and CDR2 YSLEER. CDR3 amino acids: CASSQDLRGTLTEAFF. The CDR3 DNA is TGCGCCAGCAGCCAAGATCTGCGTGGGACTCTCACTGAAGCTTTCTTT.

The chain combines TRBV10-1 with TRBJ1-4; 9 positions match TRBD1. V shed 3 bases and J 8 bases; nucleotides not matched to a gene: 10. Germline V gene lookup returns CDR1 WNHNN and CDR2 SYGVQD (reference sequence). CDR3 length: 16 amino acids. The CDR3 here is CASSDSTGGRREKLFF. For the CDR3, the DNA is TGCGCCAGCAGTGATTCCACAGGGGGCCGGAGGGAAAAACTGTTTTTT.

The chain recombines TRBV13 with TRBJ2-7; the match to TRBD2 covers 12 bases. CDR1 and CDR2 (germline): PRHDT, FYEKMQ (reference sequence). CDR3 size: 17 residues. The junction had 9 bases not matched to a gene; V was cut back by 5 bases and J by 1 base. For the CDR3, the DNA is TGTGCCAGCAGCCGACTCCAACTAGCGGGGGGATCCTACGAGCAGTACTTC. Protein: CASSRLQLAGGSYEQYF.

The V and J genes are TRBV2 and TRBJ2-7; 10 bases are a match to TRBD1. The CDR3 contains 16 residues. The germline CDR1 and CDR2 sequences are SNHLY and FYNNEI. V dropped 6 bases and J dropped 4; count of bases not matched to a gene: 12. The CDR3 nucleotides read TGTGCCAGCAGAGAAATTCCGGGACAGGGGATGTACGAGCAGTACTTC. This sequence encodes CASREIPGQGMYEQYF.

The rearrangement joins TRBV21-1 to TRBJ1-4; TRBD1, as called in the table, went unchecked against the DNA. TRBV21-1 is a pseudogene segment. The CDR3 is made up of 16 amino acids. The CDR3 DNA reads as TGTGCCAGCAGCAAATCCCGGACAGGGGCTTTCGGAAAACTGTTTTTT. Residues: CASSKSRTGAFGKLFF.

The rearrangement links TRBV28 to TRBJ1-2; 7 bases are a match to TRBD1. V gave up 6 bases and J gave up 8 bases; unmatched junction bases: 12. The CDR3 extends over 14 amino acids. Germline V gene data show CDR1 as MDHEN and CDR2 as SYDVKM. The DNA for the CDR3 is TGTGCCAGCAGGCTCGTAGGGGGCGATAAGGGCTACACCTTC. Translating it yields CASRLVGGDKGYTF.

The chain carries TRBV18 and TRBJ1-1, with D tentatively TRBD1 (5 bases). The CDR3 has 19 amino acids. The germline V gene has CDR1 KGHSH and CDR2 LQKENI. V was clipped by 3 bases and J by 1 base, with 24 bases between them. CDR3 nucleotide sequence: TGTGCCAGCTCACCTATCATGCTTTTCTCGGGACTCACGAACACTGAAGCTTTCTTT. It codes for CASSPIMLFSGLTNTEAFF.

This chain uses TRBV5-1 with TRBJ2-1; 12 nucleotides line up with TRBD2. V lost 4 bases to trimming and J lost 4 bases; unmatched junction nucleotides: 9. This CDR3 spans 17 amino acids. Germline CDR1 and CDR2: SGHRS and YFSETQ. Here the CDR3 reads CASSPLTSGGGYNEQFF. CDR3 coding DNA: TGCGCCAGCAGCCCCCTGACTAGCGGGGGAGGTTACAATGAGCAGTTCTTC.

The V and J genes are TRBV18 and TRBJ1-6; 10 nucleotides align to TRBD1. Germline CDR1 and CDR2: KGHSH and LQKENI. J lost 10 bases, V lost 4 bases, and 10 bases had no gene match. CDR3 length equals 16 residues. DNA for the CDR3: TGTGCCAGCTCACTAACCCGGGACAGGGGACAGTCACCCCTCCACTTT. Protein: CASSLTRDRGQSPLHF.

V is TRBV6-1 and J is TRBJ1-2; TRBD1 matches 12 bases. The trim removed 3 bases at V and 5 bases at J, leaving 13 bases unmatched. Germline V gene data show CDR1 as MNHNS and CDR2 as SASEGT. This CDR3 region has 18 residues. The CDR3 nucleotides are TGTGCCAGCAGTGATTCGGGACAGGGGGCTTGGGTTGGTTATGGCTACACCTTC. This encodes CASSDSGQGAWVGYGYTF.

The chain employs TRBV27 and TRBJ1-2; 9 nucleotides line up with TRBD1. The CDR3 has 14 residues. V lost 4 bases, J lost 7 bases, and 7 bases stayed unmatched. Per germline, CDR1 MNHEY and CDR2 SMNVEV (reference sequence). CDR3: CASSSGQGYTGYTF. Written as DNA, the CDR3 is TGTGCCAGCAGTTCAGGACAGGGGTATACTGGCTACACCTTC.

This chain connects TRBV7-8 to TRBJ1-4; no reliable D call. CDR1 is SGHVS and CDR2 is FQNEAQ in the germline V gene. V was clipped by 5 bases and J by 8 bases, with 18 bases between them. The CDR3 is 15 residues long. The CDR3 DNA follows: TGTGCCAGCAGCCCCAAACAGTTTGGGGAGGAAAAACTGTTTTTT. Translated: CASSPKQFGEEKLFF.

The genes are TRBV28 and TRBJ2-5, with D possibly being TRBD2 (5 bases). This CDR3 spans 16 amino acids. Germline lookup yields CDR1 MDHEN and CDR2 SYDVKM. Deletions cut 5 bases from V and 1 base from J, with 17 bases between. The CDR3 loop reads CASSPATEVSQETQYF. CDR3 coding DNA: TGTGCCAGCAGTCCAGCCACGGAGGTTTCCCAAGAGACCCAGTACTTC.

This chain joins TRBV13 and TRBJ1-3, with D possibly matching TRBD1 (6 bases). Germline loops: CDR1 PRHDT, CDR2 FYEKMQ (reference sequence). The CDR3 consists of 16 residues. V lost 5 bases to trimming and J lost 3 bases, with 17 bases between them. The CDR3 spells CASSSSRGRIGNTIYF. CDR3 sequence (DNA): TGTGCCAGCAGCAGCTCCAGGGGACGAATTGGAAACACCATATATTTT.